This T cell receptor (beta chain) was observed in a study of shared clonotypes between healthy human individuals. Study-wide context: The study enrolled a couple of women and three men aged 18 to 49. Findings of the study overall: In contrast to clonotypes shared by all four donors, non-shared clonotypes had lower generation probabilities.

Of note for this clone: What it binds is unknown.

Some clones are missing from TCRdb's copy, which holds only in-frame ones; the method was immunoSEQ multiplex PCR. This sample yields 2.3 million or so clones, of which more than 80% are seen a single time; 0.39% belongs to the top ten. Into CD45RA+ naive and CD45RA-negative memory subsets, the CD4+ cells were split. This CDR3 region has 18 residues. Looked up from germline, CDR1 is SGHDN and CDR2 is FVKESK. V gave up 2 bases and J gave up 0 bases, with 19 bases separating them. The TCR comes from a man between 18 and 35 years old in good health. Some clones in this sample may be carry-over from other donors' samples. Sequencing was carried out using naive CD4+ T cells from PBMCs. Specified subset: CD45RA+ positively selected. J is TRBJ1-2 and V is TRBV14; no clear D. In DNA form, the CDR3 reads TGTGCCAGCAGCCAACGAATGCAGGACCAAACTACTAACTATGGCTACACCTTC. This encodes CASSQRMQDQTTNYGYTF.